This T cell receptor (beta chain) was sequenced in a study of cytomegalovirus exposure and HLA in healthy donors. V dropped 0 bases and J dropped 2 bases, with 5 bases sitting between them. Germline loops: CDR1 SGDLS, CDR2 YYNGEE. This CDR3 contains 13 residues. With 60 Vbeta and 13 Jbeta primers, the PCR was carried out. In the authors' methods: There were about 80 million unique TCR beta chains by a later count, and approximately 12 million of them were shared. Measured with immunoSEQ multiplex PCR; TCRdb has only the in-frame clones, and not every one. That table furnishes V, J and clone size, whereas the DNA furnished D and trimming. The sample lists over 100,000 clones, almost 80% occurring once.

The specimen sequenced was PBMCs. The chain combines TRBV9 with TRBJ2-5; no clear D gene. The receptor's source is a female donor in good health and CMV-seronegative. The CDR3 DNA reads TGTGCCAGCAGCGTAGAACAGCAAGAGACCCAGTACTTC. Protein: CASSVEQQETQYF.